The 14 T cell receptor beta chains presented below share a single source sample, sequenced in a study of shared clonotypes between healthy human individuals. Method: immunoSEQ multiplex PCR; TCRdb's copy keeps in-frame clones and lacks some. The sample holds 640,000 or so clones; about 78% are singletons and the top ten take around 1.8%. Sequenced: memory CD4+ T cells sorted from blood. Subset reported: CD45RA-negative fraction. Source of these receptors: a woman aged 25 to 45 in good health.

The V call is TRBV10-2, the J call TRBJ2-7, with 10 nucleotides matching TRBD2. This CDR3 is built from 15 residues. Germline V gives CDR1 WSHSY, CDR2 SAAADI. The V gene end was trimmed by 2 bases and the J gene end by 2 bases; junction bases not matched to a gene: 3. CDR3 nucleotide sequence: TGCGCCAGCAGTGAGACTAGCGGGGTTCCCTACGAGCAGTACTTC. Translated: CASSETSGVPYEQYF.

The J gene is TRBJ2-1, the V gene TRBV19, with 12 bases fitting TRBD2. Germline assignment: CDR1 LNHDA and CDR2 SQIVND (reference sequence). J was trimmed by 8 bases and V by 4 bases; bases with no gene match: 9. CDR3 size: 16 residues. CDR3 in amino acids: CASSTASGRARDEQFF. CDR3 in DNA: TGTGCCAGTAGTACCGCTAGCGGGAGGGCCCGGGATGAGCAGTTCTTC.

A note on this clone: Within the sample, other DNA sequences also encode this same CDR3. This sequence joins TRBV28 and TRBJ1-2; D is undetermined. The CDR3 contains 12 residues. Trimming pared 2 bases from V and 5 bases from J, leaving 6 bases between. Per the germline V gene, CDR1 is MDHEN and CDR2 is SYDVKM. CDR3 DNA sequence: TGTGCCAGCAGTTTAGCGGGGTATGGCTACACCTTC. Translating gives CASSLAGYGYTF.

The CDR3 here is CASSPATGPRDQPQHF. The DNA for the CDR3 is TGTGCCAGCAGTCCGGCGACAGGGCCGAGGGATCAGCCCCAGCATTTT. The J gene is TRBJ1-5, the V gene TRBV28; TRBD1 matches at 7 bases. The CDR3 is made up of 16 amino acids. V was pared by 5 bases and J by 5 bases, with 12 bases of the junction left unmatched. From germline, CDR1 is MDHEN and CDR2 SYDVKM.

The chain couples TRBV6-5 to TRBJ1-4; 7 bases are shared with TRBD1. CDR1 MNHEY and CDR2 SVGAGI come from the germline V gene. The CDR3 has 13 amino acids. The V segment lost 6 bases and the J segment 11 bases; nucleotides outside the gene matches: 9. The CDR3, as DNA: TGTGCCAGCAGGGGCACAGGGGAGTGGAAACTGTTTTTT. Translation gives CASRGTGEWKLFF.

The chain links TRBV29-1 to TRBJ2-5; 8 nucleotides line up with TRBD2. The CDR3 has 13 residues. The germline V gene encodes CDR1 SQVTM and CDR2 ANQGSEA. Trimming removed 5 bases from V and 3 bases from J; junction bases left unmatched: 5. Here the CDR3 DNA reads TGCAGCGTTCCCGGGAGGGGGAAAGAGACCCAGTACTTC. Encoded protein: CSVPGRGKETQYF.

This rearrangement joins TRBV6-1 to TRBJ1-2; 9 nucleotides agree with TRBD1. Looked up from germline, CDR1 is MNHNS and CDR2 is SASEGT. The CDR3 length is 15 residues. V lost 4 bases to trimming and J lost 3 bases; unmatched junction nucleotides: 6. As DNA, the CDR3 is TGTGCCAGCAGTGCCCAACAGGGGGCGGACTATGGCTACACCTTC. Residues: CASSAQQGADYGYTF.

CDR3: CASSSFYEQYF. The DNA of the CDR3 is TGTGCCAGCAGCTCTTTCTACGAGCAGTACTTC. The J gene is TRBJ2-7, the V gene TRBV5-4; D is unclear. CDR1 is SGHNT and CDR2 is YYREEE in the germline V gene (reference sequence). The CDR3 has 11 residues. The ends were cut back, 3 bases at V and 3 bases at J, with 4 bases in the middle.

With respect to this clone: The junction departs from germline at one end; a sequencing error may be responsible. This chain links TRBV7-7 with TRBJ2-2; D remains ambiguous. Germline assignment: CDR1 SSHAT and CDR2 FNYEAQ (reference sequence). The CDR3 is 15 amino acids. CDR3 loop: CASSLTASNAGELFF. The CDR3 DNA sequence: TGTGCCAGCAGCTTAACGGCCTCGAACGCCGGGGAGCTGTTTTTT. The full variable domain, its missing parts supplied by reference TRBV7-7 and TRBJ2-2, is GAGVSQSPRYKVTKRGQDVTLRCDPISSHATLYWYQQALGQGPEFLTYFNYEAQPDKSGLPSDRFSAERPEGSISTLTIQRTEQRDSAMYRCASSLTASNAGELFFGEGSRLTVL.

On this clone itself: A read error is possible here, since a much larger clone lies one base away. The CDR3 loop is CASSLDHSYNEQFF. CDR3 DNA: TGCGCCAGCAGCTTGGACCACTCCTACAATGAGCAGTTCTTC. J is TRBJ2-1 and V is TRBV5-1; D is unresolved. V dropped 0 bases and J dropped 0 bases, with 4 bases sitting between them. The CDR3 sequence is 14 residues long. Germline lookup yields CDR1 SGHRS and CDR2 YFSETQ.

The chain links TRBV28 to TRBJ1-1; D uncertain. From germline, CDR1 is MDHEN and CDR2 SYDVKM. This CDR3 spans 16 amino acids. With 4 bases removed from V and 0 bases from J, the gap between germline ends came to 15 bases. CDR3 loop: CASSSRTGGLNTEAFF. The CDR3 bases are TGTGCCAGCAGTTCTCGAACGGGCGGATTGAACACTGAAGCTTTCTTT.

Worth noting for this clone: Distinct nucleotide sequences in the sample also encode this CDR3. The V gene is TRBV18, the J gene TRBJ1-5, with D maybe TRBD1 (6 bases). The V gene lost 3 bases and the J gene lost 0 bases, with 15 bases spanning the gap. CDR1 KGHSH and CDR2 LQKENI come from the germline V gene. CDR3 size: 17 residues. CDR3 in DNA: TGTGCCAGCTCACCTGCTTCGGGGGCAGGTAGCAATCAGCCCCAGCATTTT. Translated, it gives CASSPASGAGSNQPQHF.

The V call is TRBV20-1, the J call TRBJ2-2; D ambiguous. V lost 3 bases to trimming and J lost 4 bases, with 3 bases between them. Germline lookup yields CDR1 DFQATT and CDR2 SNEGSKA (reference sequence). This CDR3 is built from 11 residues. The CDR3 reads CSARSTGELFF. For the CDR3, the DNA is TGCAGTGCTAGGTCCACCGGGGAGCTGTTTTTT.

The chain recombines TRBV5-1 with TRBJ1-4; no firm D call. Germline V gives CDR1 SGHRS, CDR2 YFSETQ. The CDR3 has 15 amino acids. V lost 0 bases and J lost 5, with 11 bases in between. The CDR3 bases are TGCGCCAGCAGCTTGGTGGGGTCGGGGAATGAAAAACTGTTTTTT. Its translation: CASSLVGSGNEKLFF.